The 3 T cell receptor beta chains below all came from one sample that was sequenced in a study of blood T cell repertoires in COVID-19. Using immunoSEQ multiplex PCR, the repertoire was profiled, and TCRdb retains in-frame clones only, with some absent. The sample lists approximately 220,000 clones, less than 90% seen once, with 4.5% to 5.5% in the top ten. The sample consisted of peripheral blood. These receptors were taken from a woman aged 55-75 years who had recovered from COVID-19.

The count of this clone is one. This chain connects TRBV5-1 to TRBJ2-3; 11 positions agree with TRBD2. The germline V gene encodes CDR1 SGHRS and CDR2 YFSETQ. After removal of 0 bases from V and 4 bases from J, the junction contained 4 bases not matched to a gene. The CDR3 extends over 16 amino acids. CDR3 residues: CASSLAGTSGSDTQYF. Written as DNA, the CDR3 is TGCGCCAGCAGCTTGGCAGGGACTAGCGGTTCAGATACGCAGTATTTT. Combining the CDR3 with reference TRBV5-1 and TRBJ2-3 gives the whole variable domain KAGVTQTPRYLIKTRGQQVTLSCSPISGHRSVSWYQQTPGQGLQFLFEYFSETQRNKGNFPGRFSGRQFSNSRSEMNVSTLELGDSALYLCASSLAGTSGSDTQYFGPGTRLTVL.

This clone appeared a single time. The chain uses TRBV5-8 and TRBJ2-5; D not certain. The CDR3 extends over 14 amino acids. V was pared by 4 bases and J by 5 bases, with 15 bases between. The germline CDR1 and CDR2 sequences are SGHTS and YDEGEE. The CDR3 region has the DNA TGTGCCAGCAGCCCCAACGGGTTAAGGGAGACCCAGTACTTC. This codes for CASSPNGLRETQYF.

The CDR3 DNA is TGTGCCAGCAGTTCAGCCCGTTATCCCGGGACAGCTAACTATGGCTACACCTTC. Amino acids: CASSSARYPGTANYGYTF. The gene calls are TRBV27 and TRBJ1-2, with 7 bases lining up with TRBD1. The CDR3 totals 18 residues. Trimming took 4 bases from V and 0 from J; bases not matched to a gene: 14. Germline lookup yields CDR1 MNHEY and CDR2 SMNVEV (reference sequence).